This entry lists 28 T cell receptor beta chains sequenced from one sample in a study of post-analysis software for immune sequencing data. Findings of the study overall: Among 5 or 6 TRBV segments more frequent in patients than controls were TRBV5-6, TRBV5-1 and TRBV20-1.

Prepared libraries of TCR beta cDNA carried unique molecular identifiers. TCRdb reprocessed the PCR reads via MiXCR and lists one record per CDR3 protein. This sample has roughly 800,000 distinct CDR3 sequences, with around 53% found just once. No antigen has been assigned to these receptors. Sequencing was performed on blood. The source is a girl aged 10 to 17 with multiple sclerosis.

The rearrangement joins TRBV7-2 to TRBJ2-7; D might be TRBD1 (6 bases). The J call may not be correct, given that the DNA end is closer to TRBJ2-5. The CDR3 runs 15 residues. The V gene's germline CDR1 is SGHTA and CDR2 FQGNSA. CDR3 sequence (DNA): TGTGCCAGCAGCTTAGCGGGGGCTTCATCGGGGACCCAGTACTTC. Amino acid sequence: CASSLAGASSGTQYF.

V is TRBV4-1 and J is TRBJ2-1, with TRBD2 identical over 11 bases. Unmatched junction bases numbered 16, after V lost 4 bases and J lost 5 bases. The CDR3 is made up of 19 amino acids. Looked up from germline, CDR1 is MGHRA and CDR2 is YSYEKL. CDR3 sequence: CASSPAGTSGIIGDNEQFF. CDR3 coding DNA: TGCGCCAGCAGCCCGGCCGGGACTAGCGGCATTATCGGTGACAATGAGCAGTTCTTC.

CDR3 nucleotides: TGCGCCAGCAGCTTGCGCCCGGGGAGTCTTAGCACAGATACGCAGTATTTT. It is translated as CASSLRPGSLSTDTQYF. The chain is built from TRBV5-1 and TRBJ2-3; a weak D match, TRBD2 (5 bases). Trimming shortened V by 1 base and J by 0 bases, and 15 bases separated the two germline ends. This CDR3 has 17 residues. Germline CDR1 SGHRS, CDR2 YFSETQ.

The V call is TRBV29-1, the J call TRBJ1-5, with D possibly being TRBD1 (5 bases). The length of the CDR3 is 12 residues. Per germline, CDR1 SQVTM and CDR2 ANQGSEA. Trimming took off 6 bases at V and 5 bases at J, with 11 bases between the two ends. The CDR3 nucleotides are TGCAGCGTATGGGGGAAGGATCAGCCCCAGCATTTT. It yields the protein CSVWGKDQPQHF.

Comments on this clonotype: Relative to the germline gene, one junction end is altered; a read error may explain this. The chain carries TRBV6-5 and TRBJ1-4, with D possibly matching TRBD1 (5 bases). The CDR3 has 15 residues. Germline V CDR1 and CDR2: MNHEY, SVGAGI. The chain's CDR3 is CASGYSPGGREKLFF. The CDR3 DNA is TGTGCCAGCGGTTACTCTCCGGGGGGTCGTGAAAAACTGTTTTTT.

V usage is TRBV6-5 and J usage is TRBJ2-7; weak D call: TRBD1 (5 bases). Trimming left V 6 bases short and J 0 bases short, with 18 bases between. The CDR3 is made up of 16 amino acids. Germline V gene sequence: CDR1 MNHEY, CDR2 SVGAGI. The CDR3 is CASSNLGRTSSYEQYF. CDR3 bases: TGTGCCAGCAGCAACTTGGGGCGGACCTCCTCCTACGAGCAGTACTTC.

This clonotype was counted a few times. V usage is TRBV7-9 and J usage is TRBJ2-1, with TRBD2 matching over 15 bases. Germline-derived CDR1 and CDR2 are SEHNR and FQNEAQ (reference sequence). Germline trimming cut 5 bases from V and 9 bases from J; bases unmatched to any gene: 8. The CDR3 runs to 16 residues. CDR3 in amino acids: CASSTGLAGGESEQFF. The CDR3 DNA reads TGTGCCAGCAGCACGGGACTAGCGGGAGGAGAAAGTGAGCAGTTCTTC. Complete variable domain (other parts from reference TRBV7-9 and TRBJ2-1): DTGVSQNPRHKITKRGQNVTFRCDPISEHNRLYWYRQTLGQGPEFLTYFQNEAQLEKSRLLSDRFSAERPKGSFSTLEIQRTEQGDSAMYLCASSTGLAGGESEQFFGPGTRLTVL.

This chain links TRBV5-1 with TRBJ2-1, with unresolved D. The CDR3 consists of 14 residues. Germline-derived CDR1 and CDR2 are SGHRS and YFSETQ. V dropped 0 bases and J dropped 15 bases, with 19 bases sitting between them. The CDR3 reads CASSLATSPTRPFF. In DNA form, the CDR3 reads TGCGCCAGCAGCTTGGCGACCTCCCCAACTCGGCCGTTCTTC.

The CDR3 DNA follows: TGCGCCAGCAGCTTCACGGCAGTGGAGACCCAGTACTTC. It specifies CASSFTAVETQYF. This sequence joins TRBV5-1 and TRBJ2-7; no firm D call. The J call may be faulty, since TRBJ2-5 better matches the DNA end. CDR1 is SGHRS, CDR2 YFSETQ, per germline. CDR3 length: 13 residues.

The V gene is TRBV7-9, the J gene TRBJ2-5, with D perhaps matching TRBD1 or TRBD2 (6 bases each). The CDR3 extends over 17 amino acids. CDR1 and CDR2 from the germline V gene are SEHNR and FQNEAQ (reference sequence). Between the trimmed V and J ends, which lost 1 base and 1 base, there was a span of 16 bases. CDR3 region: CASSLEGGTVIQETQYF. In DNA form, the CDR3 reads TGTGCCAGCAGCTTAGAAGGGGGGACGGTAATCCAAGAGACCCAGTACTTC. Using reference TRBV7-9 and TRBJ2-5 for the parts outside the CDR3, the full variable domain is DTGVSQNPRHKITKRGQNVTFRCDPISEHNRLYWYRQTLGQGPEFLTYFQNEAQLEKSRLLSDRFSAERPKGSFSTLEIQRTEQGDSAMYLCASSLEGGTVIQETQYFGPGTRLLVL.

This clonotype was counted between two and nine times. The chain links TRBV7-3 to TRBJ2-7; 7 positions agree with TRBD2. Germline V lookup: CDR1 SGHTA, CDR2 FQGTGA. V trimming: 6 bases; J trimming: 2 bases; junction bases outside the gene matches: 7. The CDR3 sequence is 14 residues long. CDR3 nucleotides: TGTGCCAGCAGTCCAAGCGGGGATCCCTACGAGCAGTACTTC. It yields the protein CASSPSGDPYEQYF.

The table lists this clonotype with a few counts. V and J are TRBV28 and TRBJ2-5; D is ambiguous. CDR3 length: 14 residues. Between the trimmed V and J ends, which lost 2 bases and 3 bases, there was a span of 10 bases. The germline CDR1 and CDR2 sequences are MDHEN and SYDVKM. The CDR3 region is CASSLGDLKETQYF. Written as DNA, the CDR3 is TGTGCCAGCAGTTTAGGAGACCTAAAAGAGACCCAGTACTTC.

The chain combines TRBV7-9 with TRBJ2-3, with 7 bases aligning to TRBD2. V trimming: 4 bases; J trimming: 2 bases; junction bases outside the gene matches: 6. The germline gives CDR1 SEHNR, CDR2 FQNEAQ (reference sequence). This CDR3 is 15 amino acids long. Here the CDR3 reads CASSSASGLTDTQYF. CDR3 coding DNA: TGTGCCAGCAGCTCCGCTAGCGGACTCACAGATACGCAGTATTTT.

The chain carries TRBV20-1 and TRBJ1-4; tentatively, D is TRBD1 (5 bases). The V and J ends lost 3 bases and 6 bases respectively, with 14 bases between them. Germline V gene sequence: CDR1 DFQATT, CDR2 SNEGSKA (reference sequence). CDR3 length equals 14 residues. The CDR3 nucleotides read TGCAGTGCTAGGGGACGTTGGGGCCATGAAAAACTGTTTTTT. It is translated as CSARGRWGHEKLFF.

The chain has TRBV7-6 and TRBJ1-1; TRBD1 is a possible D gene (6 bases). This CDR3 is built from 14 residues. Germline V CDR1 and CDR2: SGHVS, FNYEAQ. V gave up 5 bases and J gave up 0 bases, with 10 bases separating them. This CDR3 reads CASSRDIMNTEAFF. The CDR3 bases are TGTGCCAGCAGCCGGGACATAATGAACACTGAAGCTTTCTTT. Based on the CDR3 plus reference TRBV7-6 and TRBJ1-1, the full variable domain is GAGVSQSPRYKVTKRGQDVALRCDPISGHVSLYWYRQALGQGPEFLTYFNYEAQQDKSGLPNDRFSAERPEGSISTLTIQRTEQRDSAMYRCASSRDIMNTEAFFGQGTRLTVV.

Notes on this clonotype: The junction departs from the called germline gene at one end, perhaps through a read error. The V and J genes are TRBV12-3 or TRBV12-4 and TRBJ1-1; a weak D match, TRBD1 (6 bases). The CDR3 runs to 13 residues. The CDR3 here is CTSRGQQNTEAFF. As DNA, the CDR3 is TGTACCAGCCGAGGACAGCAGAACACTGAAGCTTTCTTT.

This chain uses TRBV20-1 with TRBJ2-4, with D tentatively TRBD1 (8 bases). This CDR3 contains 15 residues. The V gene's germline CDR1 is DFQATT and CDR2 SNEGSKA (reference sequence). V shed 7 bases and J shed 1 base, with 17 bases lying between them. The CDR3 sequence is CSGPTGEGAKNIQYF. In DNA, the CDR3 is TGCAGTGGCCCGACAGGGGAGGGGGCCAAAAACATTCAGTACTTC.

The gene calls are TRBV7-9 and TRBJ2-5, with D possibly matching TRBD1 (6 bases). Matching the DNA end better, TRBJ2-7 makes the J call doubtful. Germline V gene data show CDR1 as SEHNR and CDR2 as FQNEAQ (reference sequence). The CDR3 has 15 amino acids. In DNA, the CDR3 is TGTGCCAGCAGTCAGCACCGGGACATCAGCCACGAGCAGTACTTC. As protein: CASSQHRDISHEQYF.

V is TRBV20-1 and J is TRBJ2-4; D not certain. The CDR3 runs 12 residues. Trimming cost V 3 bases and J 5 bases, with 8 bases left between them. The germline gives CDR1 DFQATT, CDR2 SNEGSKA (reference sequence). The CDR3 DNA reads as TGCAGTGCTAGCGGTTACGAAAACATTCAGTACTTC. As protein: CSASGYENIQYF.

CDR3 protein: CASSFSLAGSTDTQYF. The CDR3 nucleotides are TGCGCCAGCAGCTTTTCACTAGCGGGAAGCACAGATACGCAGTATTTT. The gene calls are TRBV5-1 and TRBJ2-3; 10 bases line up with TRBD2. The CDR3 is made up of 16 amino acids. CDR1 and CDR2 from the germline V gene are SGHRS and YFSETQ. V lost 2 bases to trimming and J lost 0 bases; unmatched junction nucleotides: 3.

The J gene is TRBJ2-5, the V gene TRBV11-2, with 8 bases identical to TRBD2. The J call is uncertain, as TRBJ2-7 better fits the DNA end. From germline, CDR1 is SGHAT and CDR2 FQNNGV. This CDR3 contains 17 residues. The CDR3 spells CASSLEPLAAGSYEQYF. For the CDR3, the DNA is TGTGCCAGCAGCTTAGAGCCACTAGCGGCTGGGTCCTACGAGCAGTACTTC.

The chain links TRBV12-3 or TRBV12-4 to TRBJ2-3, with TRBD2 matching over 7 bases. The J segment lost 2 bases and the V segment lost 8 bases, leaving 10 bases of the junction unmatched. CDR3 length: 15 amino acids. CDR3 sequence (DNA): TGTGCCAGCTACCGGCGGGAGTCCAACACAGATACGCAGTATTTT. Encoded protein: CASYRRESNTDTQYF.

This chain uses TRBV5-1 with TRBJ2-7; possible D gene TRBD1, 6 bases. This CDR3 spans 13 amino acids. V was cut by 4 bases and J by 4 bases, with 12 bases left in between. Germline V gives CDR1 SGHRS, CDR2 YFSETQ. Here the CDR3 reads CASSLITGYEQYF. As DNA, the CDR3 is TGCGCCAGCAGCCTGATTACAGGGTACGAGCAGTACTTC.

This clonotype is a singleton in its sample. With a much larger clone just one base away, this may be a read error. The V call is TRBV20-1, the J call TRBJ2-3; D possibly uses TRBD1 or TRBD2 (5 bases each). This CDR3 is 12 amino acids long. Germline V gene sequence: CDR1 DFQATT, CDR2 SNEGSKA (reference sequence). V dropped 3 bases and J dropped 4 bases, with 8 bases sitting between them. In DNA form, the CDR3 reads TGCAGTGCTAGTGGGGGTGCAGATACGCAGTATTTT. Its translation: CSASGGADTQYF.

The J gene is TRBJ1-1, the V gene TRBV19; possible D gene TRBD1, 5 bases. CDR1 LNHDA and CDR2 SQIVND come from the germline V gene (reference sequence). The V and J ends lost 4 bases and 1 base respectively, with 13 bases between them. The CDR3 sequence is 15 residues long. The CDR3 protein is CASSTAGARNTEAFF. CDR3 sequence (DNA): TGTGCCAGTAGTACCGCCGGGGCGAGGAACACTGAAGCTTTCTTT.

The chain joins TRBV20-1 to TRBJ2-4; D gene unclear. The tail of the sequence fits TRBJ2-5 better, so the J call may be wrong. This CDR3 is built from 17 residues. Germline lookup yields CDR1 DFQATT and CDR2 SNEGSKA (reference sequence). The CDR3, as DNA: TGCAGTGCTAGGCAGGCTCGGGCAGGCAATCCCCAAGAGACCCAGTACTTC. Encoded protein: CSARQARAGNPQETQYF.

This clonotype has a handful of counts. V gene TRBV20-1 combines with J gene TRBJ1-2; TRBD1 matches at 7 bases. Germline values: CDR1 DFQATT, CDR2 SNEGSKA (reference sequence). This CDR3 has 15 residues. Trimming removed 3 bases from V and 5 bases from J; junction bases left unmatched: 12. CDR3 in amino acids: CSASPRQGRGYGYTF. The CDR3 DNA reads TGCAGTGCTAGTCCGAGACAGGGAAGGGGGTATGGCTACACCTTC.

This clonotype was detected only a few times. The chain combines TRBV10-3 with TRBJ2-3, with 7 bases matching TRBD1. CDR1 ENHRY and CDR2 SYGVKD come from the germline V gene. This CDR3 is built from 13 residues. V gave up 4 bases and J gave up 5 bases; unmatched junction bases: 3. The CDR3 region is CAISGQGKDTQYF. CDR3 in DNA: TGTGCCATCAGTGGACAGGGCAAAGATACGCAGTATTTT.